These T cell receptor beta chains were read from a single sample in a study of T-cell reconstitution after alpha-beta-depleted transplantation in children. TCRdb recomputed calls from the PCR reads with MiXCR, one row per CDR3 protein. The sample includes around 380,000 distinct CDR3 sequences, approximately 10% of them seen just once. The specimen comprised PBMCs from the stem cell graft donor, sampled from the stem cell graft. The receptor set was obtained from a human donor who donated a stem cell graft to a child with acute myeloid leukemia. CDR3s include the opening cysteine and the closing phenylalanine or tryptophan. The D gene is left open where the match is weak. Clone sizes are given selectively: once, few, many, or a class where the clone is expanded.

13 | TRBJ2-5 | . | . | TRBV12-3/TRBV12-4 | CASRGDHQETQYF | TGTGCCAGCAGGGGAGATCACCAAGAGACCCAGTACTTC
14 | TRBJ2-2 | large | TRBD2 | TRBV12-3/TRBV12-4 | CASSLTGGTGELFF | TGTGCCAGCAGTTTAACGGGAGGCACCGGGGAGCTGTTTTTT
17 | TRBJ2-2 | . | . | TRBV9 | CASSVDRQGDRTGELFF | TGTGCCAGCAGCGTAGACCGGCAGGGAGATCGCACCGGGGAGCTGTTTTTT
17 | TRBJ2-2 | . | . | TRBV5-1 | CASSLWPRGALHGELFF | TGCGCCAGCAGCTTGTGGCCACGGGGGGCTCTCCACGGGGAGCTGTTTTTT
16 | TRBJ2-3 | . | . | TRBV7-2 | CASSSRALPSTDTQYF | TGTGCCAGCAGCTCTAGGGCTCTACCTAGCACAGATACGCAGTATTTT
13 | TRBJ2-7 | few | TRBD2 | TRBV7-9 | CASTRTSDPHEYF | TGTGCCAGCACAAGGACTAGCGACCCACACGAGTACTTC
16 | TRBJ2-1 | few | TRBD2 | TRBV7-3 | CASSPLGLAGAHEQFF | TGTGCCAGCAGCCCCCTGGGACTAGCGGGAGCTCATGAGCAGTTCTTC
13 | TRBJ2-1 | . | . | TRBV3-1 | CASSREEIGEQFF | TGTGCCAGCAGCCGAGAAGAGATCGGCGAGCAGTTCTTC
15 | TRBJ2-7 | few | TRBD2 | TRBV20-1 | CSARGEGLGSYEQYF | TGCAGTGCTAGAGGAGAGGGACTAGGTTCCTACGAGCAGTACTTC
12 | TRBJ1-1 | few | . | TRBV14 | CASSQVPGLAFF | TGTGCCAGCAGCCAAGTGCCGGGTTTGGCTTTCTTT
13 | TRBJ2-6 | . | . | TRBV5-1 | CASRPAGANVLTF | TGCGCCAGCCGGCCGGCAGGGGCCAACGTCCTGACTTTC
15 | TRBJ1-6 | . | . | TRBV18 | CASSYDSSYNSPLHF | TGTGCCAGCTCATATGATAGCTCCTATAATTCACCCCTCCACTTT
17 | TRBJ2-1 | . | TRBD2 | TRBV29-1 | CSVEDRLADHRHNEQFF | TGCAGCGTTGAAGATAGACTAGCGGATCACCGGCACAATGAGCAGTTCTTC
13 | TRBJ2-5 | once | . | TRBV18 | CASSPRMGETQYF | TGTGCCAGCTCACCGCGGATGGGAGAGACCCAGTACTTC
14 | TRBJ1-1 | . | TRBD1 | TRBV20-1 | CSAMDRGLMTEAFF | TGCAGTGCTATGGACAGGGGGCTTATGACTGAAGCTTTCTTT
14 | TRBJ2-3 | many | . | TRBV12-3/TRBV12-4 | CASSFRASTDTQYF | TGTGCCAGCAGTTTCCGAGCTAGCACAGATACGCAGTATTTT
14 | TRBJ2-3 | few | . | TRBV12-3/TRBV12-4 | CASIGRGSTDTQYF | TGTGCCAGCATAGGTCGGGGAAGCACAGATACGCAGTATTTT
13 | TRBJ2-3 | few | . | TRBV20-1 | CSARAGQRYTQYF | TGCAGTGCTAGAGCGGGCCAGAGATATACGCAGTATTTT
13 | TRBJ2-2 | few | . | TRBV12-3/TRBV12-4 | CASSPVNTGELFF | TGTGCCAGCAGTCCTGTTAACACCGGGGAGCTGTTTTTT
17 | TRBJ2-3 | . | . | TRBV20-1 | CSAAGGAGGGAPDTQYF | TGCAGTGCAGCAGGGGGCGCCGGCGGGGGGGCCCCAGATACGCAGTATTTT
13 | TRBJ2-1 | few | . | TRBV2 | CASGGGQGYEQFF | TGTGCCAGCGGGGGGGGGCAGGGCTATGAGCAGTTCTTC
17 | TRBJ2-1 | few | TRBD1 | TRBV4-1 | CASSQDVGQGAYNEQFF | TGCGCCAGCAGCCAAGATGTAGGACAGGGGGCTTACAATGAGCAGTTCTTC
14 | TRBJ1-6 | many | TRBD1 | TRBV20-1 | CSAHRTGINSPLHF | TGCAGTGCACATCGGACAGGGATCAATTCACCCCTCCACTTT
15 | TRBJ2-2 | few | . | TRBV6-1 | CASSELRQKTGELFF | TGTGCCAGCAGTGAGTTGCGACAGAAGACCGGGGAGCTGTTTTTT
16 | TRBJ2-3 | . | TRBD1 | TRBV10-3 | CAINTGTGRSTDTQYF | TGTGCCATCAACACCGGGACAGGGAGGAGCACAGATACGCAGTATTTT
13 | TRBJ2-5 | many | . | TRBV7-3 | CASSFQGGKTQYF | TGTGCCAGCAGCTTTCAGGGGGGAAAGACCCAGTACTTC
18 | TRBJ2-2 | few | TRBD2 | TRBV5-1 | CASSLVGTSGSGTGELFF | TGCGCCAGCAGCTTGGTAGGGACTAGCGGGAGCGGCACCGGGGAGCTGTTTTTT
15 | TRBJ1-1 | many | . | TRBV12-3/TRBV12-4 | CASRAGGLMNTEAFF | TGTGCCAGCAGGGCTGGGGGATTGATGAACACTGAAGCTTTCTTT
16 | TRBJ2-1 | many | . | TRBV5-1 | CASSLEQGKVYNEQFF | TGCGCCAGCAGCTTGGAACAGGGAAAGGTCTACAATGAGCAGTTCTTC
16 | TRBJ2-3 | few | TRBD2 | TRBV5-5 | CASSLGPGLDRDTQYF | TGTGCCAGCAGCTTGGGGCCGGGACTAGATCGAGATACGCAGTATTTT
15 | TRBJ1-3 | few | . | TRBV6-5 | CASSYVPTEANTIYF | TGTGCCAGCAGTTACGTCCCTACAGAAGCAAACACCATATATTTT
15 | TRBJ1-5 | few | . | TRBV6-5 | CASSYSRLPNQPQHF | TGTGCCAGCAGTTACTCGAGACTCCCCAATCAGCCCCAGCATTTT
17 | TRBJ2-7 | . | . | TRBV27 | CACSFQVPAGTSYEQYF | TGTGCCTGCAGTTTTCAGGTCCCGGCGGGAACTTCCTACGAGCAGTACTTC
11 | TRBJ2-7 | few | . | TRBV2 | CASGREYEQYF | TGTGCCAGCGGGAGAGAATACGAGCAGTACTTC
14 | TRBJ1-5 | many | . | TRBV12-3/TRBV12-4 | CASSLAGGNQPQHF | TGTGCCAGCAGTTTAGCCGGAGGAAATCAGCCCCAGCATTTT
13 | TRBJ1-5 | few | . | TRBV27 | CASSLSALQPQHF | TGTGCCAGCAGTTTATCGGCGTTACAGCCCCAGCATTTT
18 | TRBJ2-1 | few | TRBD2 | TRBV20-1 | CSARSGLAGGSSYNEQFF | TGCAGTGCTAGATCGGGACTAGCGGGAGGGAGCTCCTACAATGAGCAGTTCTTC
16 | TRBJ2-2 | . | TRBD2 | TRBV20-1 | CSARDTASGNTGELFF | TGCAGTGCTAGAGATACGGCTAGCGGGAACACCGGGGAGCTGTTTTTT
16 | TRBJ1-5 | few | . | TRBV12-3/TRBV12-4 | CASSSRGSNANQPQHF | TGTGCCAGCAGTTCTCGGGGATCGAATGCCAATCAGCCCCAGCATTTT
15 | TRBJ1-1 | many | TRBD1 | TRBV9 | CASSFSGQGRTEAFF | TGTGCCAGCAGCTTCTCCGGACAGGGGAGGACTGAAGCTTTCTTT
14 | TRBJ2-7 | few | . | TRBV20-1 | CSARPVQGFYEQYF | TGCAGTGCTCGCCCCGTCCAGGGCTTCTACGAGCAGTACTTC
14 | TRBJ1-1 | few | . | TRBV5-1 | CASSDFGGVTEAFF | TGCGCCAGCAGCGATTTTGGGGGCGTCACTGAAGCTTTCTTT
15 | TRBJ2-1 | . | . | TRBV19 | CASSIYGGSYNEQFF | TGTGCCAGTAGTATATATGGCGGCTCCTACAATGAGCAGTTCTTC
14 | TRBJ2-4 | . | . | TRBV7-2 | CASSLVQSGNIQYF | TGTGCCAGCAGCTTAGTTCAGTCGGGAAACATTCAGTACTTC
15 | TRBJ2-3 | few | TRBD2 | TRBV29-1 | CSVGAGVLRADTQYF | TGCAGCGTTGGAGCGGGAGTCCTGAGGGCAGATACGCAGTATTTT
15 | TRBJ1-4 | few | . | TRBV21-1 | CASSNLRETNEKLFF | TGTGCCAGCAGCAACCTCAGGGAAACTAATGAAAAACTGTTTTTT
12 | TRBJ2-3 | . | . | TRBV10-1 | CASSDAGYTQYF | TGCGCCAGCAGTGATGCGGGCTATACGCAGTATTTT
17 | TRBJ2-5 | few | . | TRBV5-1 | CASSLEGPGAAPETQYF | TGCGCCAGCAGCTTGGAAGGGCCAGGGGCCGCCCCCGAGACCCAGTACTTC
13 | TRBJ1-1 | few | . | TRBV20-1 | CSVSTTRGFEAFF | TGCAGTGTGTCGACAACCCGAGGATTTGAAGCTTTCTTT
13 | TRBJ2-7 | many | TRBD2 | TRBV29-1 | CSVQRGTPYEQYF | TGCAGCGTTCAGCGGGGAACCCCCTACGAGCAGTACTTC
14 | TRBJ1-1 | few | . | TRBV6-1 | CASSLQRVNTEAFF | TGTGCCAGCAGCCTACAGAGAGTGAACACTGAAGCTTTCTTT
17 | TRBJ2-6 | many | . | TRBV27 | CASSLGSGRSGANVLTF | TGTGCCAGCAGTTTAGGTAGCGGCAGGTCTGGGGCCAACGTCCTGACTTTC
15 | TRBJ2-3 | . | TRBD1 | TRBV20-1 | CSARVPGGHTDTQYF | TGCAGTGCTAGAGTGCCAGGGGGTCACACAGATACGCAGTATTTT
14 | TRBJ2-7 | . | TRBD2 | TRBV20-1 | CSARAPSGNHEQYF | TGCAGTGCTAGAGCTCCTAGCGGGAACCACGAGCAGTACTTC
14 | TRBJ2-5 | . | . | TRBV29-1 | CSARRGWDIETQYF | TGCAGCGCCCGCCGGGGCTGGGACATAGAGACCCAGTACTTC
16 | TRBJ1-3 | . | TRBD1 | TRBV5-1 | CASSWDRPRSGNTIYF | TGCGCCAGCAGCTGGGACAGGCCTCGCTCTGGAAACACCATATATTTT
15 | TRBJ1-5 | few | . | TRBV20-1 | CSASGGQYSNQPQHF | TGCAGTGCTAGTGGGGGGCAGTATAGCAATCAGCCCCAGCATTTT
16 | TRBJ2-7 | few | TRBD1 | TRBV5-1 | CASSDRDRPPFYEQYF | TGCGCCAGCAGCGACCGGGACAGGCCCCCATTCTACGAGCAGTACTTC
16 | TRBJ1-2 | . | . | TRBV7-2 | CASSLAGAGLNYGYTF | TGTGCCAGCAGCTTAGCGGGGGCAGGATTAAACTATGGCTACACCTTC
14 | TRBJ2-3 | few | . | TRBV29-1 | CSVVRATSTDTQYF | TGCAGCGTTGTCAGGGCGACTAGCACAGATACGCAGTATTTT